Listed below are T cell receptor beta chains from one sample, sequenced in a study of OX40 agonist ivuxolimab in advanced cancers. The table came from immunoSEQ multiplex PCR; TCRdb's copy has only in-frame clones and leaves some out. The repertoire consists of 50,000 to 65,000 clones, with approximately 87% occurring once and the leading ten covering more than 1.5%. The sample in question was CD4+ or CD8+ T cells sorted from blood, obtained in a trial of the OX40 agonist ivuxolimab. All receptors derive from an adult with an advanced solid tumor such as melanoma, head and neck, liver or kidney cancer. Each CDR3 is given with its conserved first and last residue. The D gene is left open where the match is weak. The size field is filled for only some rows; it gives once, few, many or a size class.

TRBD2 TRBJ2-1 TRBV7-6 - TGTGCCAGCAGCACCCGGACTAGCGGGAGAGGTGAGCAGTTCTTC CASSTRTSGRGEQFF
- TRBJ2-5 TRBV7-2 - TGTGCCAGCAGCCCAGAGGGGGAGACCCAGTACTTC CASSPEGETQYF
TRBD1 TRBJ1-5 TRBV10-3 few TGTGCCATCCAGACAGGGGGCTTTCAGCCCCAGCATTTT CAIQTGGFQPQHF
TRBD1 TRBJ1-1 TRBV6-1 medium-sized TGTGCCAGCAGTCCGATACAGGGGACTGAAGCTTTCTTT CASSPIQGTEAFF
- TRBJ2-3 TRBV5-3 - TGTGCCAGAAGCTCACTAGAAAATAGCTCGGAGAGGGGCCCCACAGATACGCAGTATTTT CARSSLENSSERGPTDTQYF
- TRBJ1-1 TRBV18 - TGTGCCAGCTCGTCAGGTAGGGGAATGAACACTGAAGCTTTCTTT CASSSGRGMNTEAFF
TRBD1 TRBJ1-4 TRBV4-1 once TGCGCCAGCGCATTTCCCCGGGGACAGGGAAAAACTAATGAAAAACTGTTTTTT CASAFPRGQGKTNEKLFF
- TRBJ1-1 TRBV10-1 - TGCGCCAGCAGCAGGGACATGAACACTGAAGCTTTCTTT CASSRDMNTEAFF
- TRBJ1-6 TRBV2 - TGTGCCAGCTTGGGTCCCCAGAAGCGGGGTTCACCCCTCCACTTT CASLGPQKRGSPLHF
TRBD2 TRBJ2-5 TRBV6-1 - TGTGCCAGCAAGGGCGGGACTAGCGGCCAAGAGACCCAGTACTTC CASKGGTSGQETQYF
- TRBJ1-5 TRBV11-2 - TGTGCCAGCAGCTCCGACAGGTATAGCAATCAGCCCCAGCATTTT CASSSDRYSNQPQHF